Included here is one TCR beta chain sequence, with context. This clone's antigen is unknown. Base quality data are lacking; no much larger clone is found one base away. This entry comes from a study of control samples from healthy donors and cancer patients (dated by TCRdb to 2018 to 2020). Library creation used the immunoSEQ multiplex PCR assay. TCRdb obtained this table from immuneACCESS and retained in-frame rearrangements with V and J assigned. These tables miss some clones; where compared with another copy, unresolved V genes account for less than half of the shortfall, and the remainder is unexplained. For this sample the table gives almost 95,000 clones, of which around nine tenths were detected only once. About 4% of the sample is held by the ten biggest clonotypes. Trimming at the junction amounts to 2 bases on V and 7 bases on J, and the germline ends lie 9 bases apart. The germline V gene specifies MNHEY as CDR1 and SVGEGT as CDR2. The CDR3 holds 12 amino acids from the cysteine to the phenylalanine. Of all the DNA, just the CDR3 is kept, 36 bases in frame from base 1.

The chain employs TRBV6-2 or TRBV6-3 and TRBJ2-7; too little of a D gene remains to name it. This TCR came from a woman younger than 30 in good health. The sample comprised blood. The CDR3 protein is CASSYEQREQYF. The DNA is TGTGCCAGCAGTTACGAGCAGAGGGAGCAGTACTTC.